This T cell receptor beta chain stems from a study of blood T cell repertoires in COVID-19. As for the study in general: Sites across the United States, Italy and Spain contributed samples from acute and convalescent COVID-19. In each case, the material was cDNA or gDNA derived from T cells, B-cell-depleted T cells, or PBMCs.

The germline V gene has CDR1 MDHEN and CDR2 SYDVKM. This CDR3 has 13 amino acids. Trimming shortened V by 3 bases and J by 6 bases, and 12 bases separated the two germline ends. Authors' analysis steps: Amplification of reference gene primers provided the estimated nucleated cell counts. Measured with immunoSEQ multiplex PCR; TCRdb has only the in-frame clones, and not every one. The V and J calls and clone size come from that table; D and trimming were worked out from the DNA. Of just over 150,000 clones in the sample, 75% to 90% were seen once. This sequence joins TRBV28 and TRBJ2-7, with D possibly being TRBD2 (5 bases). Sequenced material: peripheral blood. The sequence was collected from a man aged 60 to 69 with acute or convalescent COVID-19. The CDR3 DNA reads TGTGCCAGCAGTTTGATGGGAGCGAGCGAGCAGTACTTC. It codes for CASSLMGASEQYF. The complete variable domain, with remaining parts taken from reference TRBV28 and TRBJ2-7, reads DVKVTQSSRYLVKRTGEKVFLECVQDMDHENMFWYRQDPGLGLRLIYFSYDVKMKEKGDIPEGYSVSREKKERFSLILESASTNQTSMYLCASSLMGASEQYFGPGTRLTVT.